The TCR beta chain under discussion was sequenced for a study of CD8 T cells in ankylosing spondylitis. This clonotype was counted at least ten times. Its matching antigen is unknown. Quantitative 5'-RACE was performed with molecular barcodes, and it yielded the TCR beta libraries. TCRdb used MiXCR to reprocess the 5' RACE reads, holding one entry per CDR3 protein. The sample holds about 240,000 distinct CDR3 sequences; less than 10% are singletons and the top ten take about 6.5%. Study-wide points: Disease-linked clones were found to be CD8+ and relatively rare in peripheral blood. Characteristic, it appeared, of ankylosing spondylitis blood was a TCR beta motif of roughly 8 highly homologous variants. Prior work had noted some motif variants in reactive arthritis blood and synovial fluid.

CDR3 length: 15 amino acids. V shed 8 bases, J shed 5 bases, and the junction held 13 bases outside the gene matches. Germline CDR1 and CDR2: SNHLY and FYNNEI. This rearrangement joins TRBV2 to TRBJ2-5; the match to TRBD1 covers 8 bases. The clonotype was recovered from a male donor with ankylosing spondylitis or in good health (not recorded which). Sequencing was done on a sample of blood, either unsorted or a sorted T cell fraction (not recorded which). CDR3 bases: TGTGCCAGCGCGGGACAGGCAGTACTCATGGAGACCCAGTACTTC. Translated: CASAGQAVLMETQYF.